This T cell receptor (beta chain) was found in a study of cytomegalovirus exposure and HLA in healthy donors. The PCR contained 60 Vbeta and 13 Jbeta primers. Assay used: immunoSEQ multiplex PCR; TCRdb lists only in-frame clones, some missing. The sample consists of some 130,000 clones, more than 70% of them appearing once. The CDR3 has 14 amino acids. V lost 3 bases to trimming and J lost 3 bases; unmatched junction nucleotides: 2. The V gene's germline CDR1 is WSHSY and CDR2 SAAADI. Input material: PBMCs. This TCR came from a human donor in good health. The chain links TRBV10-2 to TRBJ1-1, with TRBD1 matching 9 bases. CDR3 sequence (DNA): TGCGCCAGCAGTGAACAGGGGGCTTACACTGAAGCTTTCTTT. It specifies CASSEQGAYTEAFF.